A single sample gave rise to the 32 T cell receptor beta chains below, sequenced in a study of long-term antiretroviral therapy in people with HIV (dated by TCRdb to between 2020 and 2023). Sequencing of the TRB variable region was done with the immunoSEQ hsTCRB v3.0 assay at survey level resolution. This immuneACCESS table, as held by TCRdb, lists in-frame sequences with V and J called but not all clones. Of the missing ones, under half trace to an unresolved V gene in checked studies; the others have no known cause. The sample has tens of thousands of clones on record, about 95% of them singletons. The ten largest clones add up to less than 3% of the sample. Sequenced here: unsorted PBMCs, sampled 3.7 years after starting antiretroviral therapy. The source of these receptors is a woman aged 50 to 60 with HIV.

The genes are TRBV27 and TRBJ2-1; TRBD1 matches at 8 bases. The CDR3 is 15 amino acids. Trimming removed 8 bases from V and 7 bases from J; junction bases left unmatched: 13. The germline gives CDR1 MNHEY, CDR2 SMNVEV (reference sequence). CDR3 in DNA: TGTGCCAGCGGGCAGGGCAGGGGGCAAAGGAATGAGCAGTTCTTC. This translates into CASGQGRGQRNEQFF.

V and J are TRBV2 and TRBJ2-5; 7 bases align to TRBD1. Gene TRBJ2-7 matches the end of the DNA better, so the J call may be wrong. This CDR3 spans 13 amino acids. Germline V gene data show CDR1 as SNHLY and CDR2 as FYNNEI. The CDR3 loop is CASSGDRGYEQYF. DNA for the CDR3: TGTGCCAGCAGTGGGGACAGAGGGTACGAGCAGTACTTC.

J is TRBJ1-1 and V is TRBV7-9, with TRBD1 matching 10 bases. Germline loops: CDR1 SEHNR, CDR2 FQNEAQ (reference sequence). The CDR3 length is 16 residues. V shed 3 bases and J 5 bases; nucleotides not matched to a gene: 9. The CDR3 loop is CASSFSQTGGLTEAFF. The CDR3 nucleotides are TGTGCCAGCAGCTTCTCTCAGACAGGGGGCCTTACTGAAGCTTTCTTT.

Comment on this clone: One junction end disagrees with the germline gene, perhaps due to a read error. The chain joins TRBV7-7 to TRBJ1-6; 9 bases align to TRBD1. This CDR3 spans 14 amino acids. Germline CDR1 and CDR2: SSHAT and FNYEAQ (reference sequence). CDR3 loop: CASSRDRVGSPLHF. In DNA form, the CDR3 reads TGTGCTAGCAGCCGGGACAGGGTAGGCTCACCCCTCCACTTT.

This chain connects TRBV19 to TRBJ2-6; D may match TRBD1 or TRBD2 (5 bases each). Germline lookup yields CDR1 LNHDA and CDR2 SQIVND (reference sequence). V was shortened by 3 bases and J by 0 bases, with 12 bases between the two germline ends. The CDR3 is made up of 17 amino acids. CDR3 region: CASSITGPFSGANVLTF. CDR3 nucleotide sequence: TGTGCCAGTAGTATCACGGGACCGTTCTCTGGGGCCAACGTCCTGACTTTC.

The chain links TRBV5-1 to TRBJ1-1; 7 bases are a match to TRBD1. This CDR3 contains 11 residues. CDR1 and CDR2 from the germline V gene are SGHRS and YFSETQ. The V segment lost 3 bases and the J segment 8 bases; nucleotides outside the gene matches: 1. The CDR3 DNA sequence: TGCGCCAGCAGCTGGGGACAGGAAGCTTTCTTT. This encodes CASSWGQEAFF.

This chain joins TRBV11-2 and TRBJ1-2; 10 bases are a match to TRBD1. Trimming at V came to 0 bases and at J to 3 bases, leaving 7 bases not matched to a gene. This CDR3 has 17 amino acids. In germline, CDR1 is SGHAT, CDR2 FQNNGV. The CDR3 sequence is CASSLDSGQGIHYGYTF. In DNA form, the CDR3 reads TGTGCCAGCAGCTTAGATTCGGGACAGGGGATTCACTATGGCTACACCTTC.

The chain combines TRBV6-5 with TRBJ2-7; D is unresolved. The CDR3 consists of 16 residues. Trimming removed 1 base from V and 2 bases from J, with 15 bases in between. In germline, CDR1 is MNHEY, CDR2 SVGAGI. CDR3 in DNA: TGTGCCAGCAGTTACTTAGCCGGATCACTACCCTACGAGCAGTACTTC. It specifies CASSYLAGSLPYEQYF.

The chain recombines TRBV19 with TRBJ1-1; D remains ambiguous. The CDR3 contains 12 residues. CDR1 and CDR2 from the germline V gene are LNHDA and SQIVND (reference sequence). V was cut by 2 bases and J by 3 bases, with 4 bases left in between. The CDR3 here is CASSIRDTEAFF. Written as DNA, the CDR3 is TGTGCCAGTAGTATAAGGGACACTGAAGCTTTCTTT.

The chain recombines TRBV5-1 with TRBJ1-1, with D hard to call. The ends were cut back, 4 bases at V and 0 bases at J, with 7 bases in the middle. This CDR3 spans 13 amino acids. In germline, CDR1 is SGHRS, CDR2 YFSETQ. This chain's CDR3 is CASSLTMNTEAFF. In DNA, the CDR3 is TGCGCCAGCAGCCTAACCATGAACACTGAAGCTTTCTTT.

The chain couples TRBV2 to TRBJ1-5, with D perhaps matching TRBD1 (5 bases). The CDR3 totals 15 residues. Germline loops: CDR1 SNHLY, CDR2 FYNNEI. Trimming left V 6 bases short and J 3 bases short, with 15 bases between. CDR3 DNA sequence: TGTGCCAGCAGCCGGGACCGACAACCCAATCAGCCCCAGCATTTT. Translation: CASSRDRQPNQPQHF.

This chain links TRBV7-2 with TRBJ2-1, with D unresolved. The germline V gene encodes CDR1 SGHTA and CDR2 FQGNSA. Trimming cost V 5 bases and J 4 bases, with 15 bases left between them. CDR3 length: 15 residues. CDR3 in DNA: TGTGCCAGCAGCCTTGGGCCAGCCACTTACAATGAGCAGTTCTTC. The encoded protein is CASSLGPATYNEQFF.

This chain uses TRBV19 with TRBJ2-5; D is unresolved. V dropped 3 bases and J dropped 5 bases, with 4 bases sitting between them. From germline, CDR1 is LNHDA and CDR2 SQIVND (reference sequence). This CDR3 region has 11 residues. CDR3 DNA sequence: TGTGCCAGTAGTATTTCGGAGACCCAGTACTTC. The encoded protein is CASSISETQYF.

The genes are TRBV9 and TRBJ2-1; TRBD2 aligns across 12 bases. This CDR3 is 20 amino acids long. Germline-derived CDR1 and CDR2 are SGDLS and YYNGEE. V gave up 3 bases and J gave up 7 bases; unmatched junction bases: 20. CDR3 DNA: TGTGCCAGCAGCGCCTCGGGTGCTAGCGGGGGGGCACTGGTGATAAATGAGCAGTTCTTC. It translates to CASSASGASGGALVINEQFF.

The chain employs TRBV25-1 and TRBJ2-5; D may be TRBD2 (5 bases). Trimming left V 3 bases short and J 1 base short, with 9 bases between. The germline V gene encodes CDR1 MGHDK and CDR2 SYGVNS. The CDR3 length is 14 residues. The CDR3 is CASSDLGSQETQYF. CDR3 nucleotides: TGTGCCAGCAGTGACCTTGGGAGCCAAGAGACCCAGTACTTC.

J is TRBJ2-2 and V is TRBV5-6, with 7 bases identical to TRBD1. V dropped 4 bases and J dropped 0; count of bases not matched to a gene: 6. CDR3 length: 16 residues. The germline V gene has CDR1 SGHDT and CDR2 YYEEEE. The CDR3 DNA follows: TGTGCCAGCAGCCTGGGGGACAGAACGAACACCGGGGAGCTGTTTTTT. Its protein product is CASSLGDRTNTGELFF.

This clone was observed once. J is TRBJ1-5 and V is TRBV19; D ambiguous. CDR3 length: 14 amino acids. Trimming pared 6 bases from V and 6 bases from J, leaving 15 bases between. Germline V gene data show CDR1 as LNHDA and CDR2 as SQIVND (reference sequence). In DNA, the CDR3 is TGTGCCAGTAGGACGGAAATGGATAGTCAGCCCCAGCATTTT. The encoded protein is CASRTEMDSQPQHF.

The chain couples TRBV7-9 to TRBJ2-1, with a possible D match to TRBD2 (6 bases). V was pared by 6 bases and J by 11 bases, with 17 bases between. The length of the CDR3 is 13 residues. Looked up from germline, CDR1 is SEHNR and CDR2 is FQNEAQ (reference sequence). In nucleotides, the CDR3 is TGTGCCAGCAGGTTTGGGGGAGGCGGACAGCAGTTCTTC. Its protein is CASRFGGGGQQFF.

This clone was seen just once. Different DNA sequences within this sample yield the same CDR3. The CDR3 loop is CASSLTPNSPLHF. The CDR3 DNA reads as TGTGCCAGCAGTTTAACTCCCAATTCACCCCTCCACTTT. This chain connects TRBV27 to TRBJ1-6, with D unresolved. Germline V lookup: CDR1 MNHEY, CDR2 SMNVEV (reference sequence). The CDR3 is made up of 13 amino acids. Deletions cut 2 bases from V and 7 bases from J, with 6 bases between.

This clone came up once. This chain connects TRBV5-1 to TRBJ1-1, with D uncertain. Trimming removed 1 base from V and 4 bases from J, with 11 bases in between. This CDR3 contains 14 residues. Germline loops: CDR1 SGHRS, CDR2 YFSETQ. The CDR3 coding sequence is TGCGCCAGCAGCTTGCCGTTAGGATTCACTGAAGCTTTCTTT. Its translation is CASSLPLGFTEAFF. The full variable domain, its missing parts supplied by reference TRBV5-1 and TRBJ1-1, is KAGVTQTPRYLIKTRGQQVTLSCSPISGHRSVSWYQQTPGQGLQFLFEYFSETQRNKGNFPGRFSGRQFSNSRSEMNVSTLELGDSALYLCASSLPLGFTEAFFGQGTRLTVV.

The rearrangement joins TRBV9 to TRBJ1-6; TRBD1 aligns across 9 bases. V shed 4 bases, J shed 9 bases, and the junction held 5 bases outside the gene matches. Germline-derived CDR1 and CDR2 are SGDLS and YYNGEE. The CDR3 is 14 amino acids. The CDR3: CASSSGTGSSPLHF. The CDR3 DNA sequence: TGTGCCAGCAGCTCCGGGACAGGGAGTTCACCCCTCCACTTT.

The gene calls are TRBV5-1 and TRBJ2-5; unclear D gene. Germline CDR1 is SGHRS and CDR2 is YFSETQ. The V end was cut by 2 bases, the J end by 4 bases, with 3 bases between. The CDR3 sequence is 11 residues long. The CDR3 nucleotides read TGCGCCAGCAGCTTTGGAGAGACCCAGTACTTC. Translating it yields CASSFGETQYF.

The genes are TRBV12-5 and TRBJ2-7; D is possibly TRBD1 or TRBD2 (5 bases each). The V gene lost 1 base and the J gene lost 0 bases, with 10 bases spanning the gap. The CDR3 covers 15 residues. Germline CDR1 reads LGHNT; CDR2 reads FRNRAP. CDR3 bases: TGTGCTAGTGGTTTGGGGGGACCCAGCTCCTACGAGCAGTACTTC. Translating gives CASGLGGPSSYEQYF.

The chain is built from TRBV7-3 and TRBJ1-2; 9 bases agree with TRBD1. There are 16 residues in the CDR3. V dropped 0 bases and J dropped 8; count of bases not matched to a gene: 10. Germline V gene lookup returns CDR1 SGHTA and CDR2 FQGTGA. Here the CDR3 DNA reads TGTGCCAGCAGCTTAACGGGACAGGGCGGACCGAACGGCTACACCTTC. It specifies CASSLTGQGGPNGYTF.

This chain joins TRBV9 and TRBJ1-1; no firm D call. V lost 3 bases and J lost 6, with 18 bases in between. This CDR3 contains 15 residues. Per the germline V gene, CDR1 is SGDLS and CDR2 is YYNGEE. CDR3 coding DNA: TGTGCCAGCAGCGGGAGAGACGGGCGGAAGGCTGAAGCTTTCTTT. Translation: CASSGRDGRKAEAFF.

J is TRBJ2-7 and V is TRBV7-8, with 7 bases identical to TRBD1. The J segment lost 4 bases and the V segment lost 5 bases, leaving 8 bases of the junction unmatched. The germline V gene encodes CDR1 SGHVS and CDR2 FQNEAQ. The CDR3 loop spans 14 amino acids. The CDR3: CASSSPGQKYEQYF. Here the CDR3 DNA reads TGTGCCAGCAGCAGTCCGGGACAGAAGTACGAGCAGTACTTC.

The rearrangement uses TRBV18 and TRBJ1-5; 10 positions agree with TRBD1. The CDR3 has 15 amino acids. Germline CDR1 and CDR2: KGHSH and LQKENI. Unmatched junction bases numbered 6, after V lost 6 bases and J lost 4 bases. CDR3: CASSSGQGNNQPQHF. CDR3 in DNA: TGTGCCAGCTCCTCGGGACAGGGGAATAATCAGCCCCAGCATTTT.

The V gene is TRBV2, the J gene TRBJ2-7; the D gene is possibly TRBD1 (6 bases). The germline V gene has CDR1 SNHLY and CDR2 FYNNEI. Trimming left V 4 bases short and J 5 bases short, with 15 bases between. This CDR3 has 14 amino acids. CDR3: CASSGHPQGNEQYF. CDR3 DNA sequence: TGTGCCAGCAGTGGCCACCCACAGGGAAACGAGCAGTACTTC.

The chain has TRBV7-2 and TRBJ2-2; D possibly corresponds to TRBD1 (6 bases). CDR3 size: 15 residues. The ends were cut back, 5 bases at V and 0 bases at J, with 10 bases in the middle. The germline gives CDR1 SGHTA, CDR2 FQGNSA. The CDR3 loop is CASSAGASNTGELFF. The CDR3 DNA sequence: TGTGCCAGCAGCGCAGGGGCTTCGAACACCGGGGAGCTGTTTTTT. The full variable domain, completed using reference TRBV7-2 and TRBJ2-2, is GAGVSQSPSNKVTEKGKDVELRCDPISGHTALYWYRQSLGQGLEFLIYFQGNSAPDKSGLPSDRFSAERTGGSVSTLTIQRTQQEDSAVYLCASSAGASNTGELFFGEGSRLTVL.

In its sample, this clone was seen once. This CDR3 reads CARETSGIFYEQYF. DNA of the CDR3: TGTGCCAGGGAAACTAGCGGGATATTCTACGAGCAGTACTTC. The gene calls are TRBV11-2 and TRBJ2-7; 10 bases line up with TRBD2. The CDR3 loop spans 14 amino acids. V shed 9 bases and J 3 bases; nucleotides not matched to a gene: 8. CDR1 is SGHAT, CDR2 FQNNGV, per germline.

The chain uses TRBV18 and TRBJ2-7, with 11 bases that match TRBD2. With 6 bases clipped from V and 6 bases from J, the junction kept 13 bases outside the gene matches. CDR3 length: 16 amino acids. The germline CDR1 and CDR2 sequences are KGHSH and LQKENI. CDR3 sequence: CASSPRVAGGPSEQYF. The DNA of the CDR3 is TGTGCCAGCTCCCCCCGGGTAGCGGGGGGGCCCAGCGAGCAGTACTTC.

The chain employs TRBV29-1 and TRBJ2-7; TRBD2 might be the D (5 bases). The CDR3 extends over 13 amino acids. V was clipped by 1 base and J by 4 bases, with 11 bases between them. Germline lookup yields CDR1 SQVTM and CDR2 ANQGSEA. The CDR3: CSVEVPGGYEQYF. In DNA form, the CDR3 reads TGCAGCGTTGAAGTACCAGGCGGGTACGAGCAGTACTTC.